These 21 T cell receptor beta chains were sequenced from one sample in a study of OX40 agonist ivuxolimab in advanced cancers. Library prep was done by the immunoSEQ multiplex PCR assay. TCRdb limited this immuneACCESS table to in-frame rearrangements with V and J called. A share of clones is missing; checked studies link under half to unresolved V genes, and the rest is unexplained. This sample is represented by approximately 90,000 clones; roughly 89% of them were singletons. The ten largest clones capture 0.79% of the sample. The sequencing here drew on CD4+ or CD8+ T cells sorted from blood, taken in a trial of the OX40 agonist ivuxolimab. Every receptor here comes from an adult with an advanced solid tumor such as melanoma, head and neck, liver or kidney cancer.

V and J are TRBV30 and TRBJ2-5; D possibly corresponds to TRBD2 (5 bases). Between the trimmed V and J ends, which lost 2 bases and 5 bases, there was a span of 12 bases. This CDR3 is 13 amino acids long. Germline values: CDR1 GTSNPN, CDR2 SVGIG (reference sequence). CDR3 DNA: TGTGCCTGGAGTTCTAGCTCTGCGGAGACCCAGTACTTC. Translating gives CAWSSSSAETQYF.

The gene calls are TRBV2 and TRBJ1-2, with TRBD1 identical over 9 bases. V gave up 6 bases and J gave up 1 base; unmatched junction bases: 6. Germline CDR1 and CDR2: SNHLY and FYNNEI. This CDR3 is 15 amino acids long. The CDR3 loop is CASSGTGNHNYGYTF. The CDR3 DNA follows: TGTGCCAGCAGCGGGACAGGGAACCATAACTATGGCTACACCTTC.

CDR3 bases: TGTGCCAGCAGCGGAGGGGGGGGCACCATATATTTT. This translates into CASSGGGGTIYF. This chain uses TRBV28 with TRBJ1-3, with a tentative D call TRBD1 (6 bases). Trimming removed 6 bases at V and 9 bases at J, with 12 bases between. CDR3 length: 12 amino acids. CDR1 and CDR2 from the germline V gene are MDHEN and SYDVKM.

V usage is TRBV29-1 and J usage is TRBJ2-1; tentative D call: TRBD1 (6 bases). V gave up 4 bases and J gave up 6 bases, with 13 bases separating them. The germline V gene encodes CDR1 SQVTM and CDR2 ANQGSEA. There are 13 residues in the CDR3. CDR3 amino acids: CSVGGPRSNEQFF. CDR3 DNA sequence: TGCAGCGTTGGGGGGCCGAGGAGCAATGAGCAGTTCTTC.

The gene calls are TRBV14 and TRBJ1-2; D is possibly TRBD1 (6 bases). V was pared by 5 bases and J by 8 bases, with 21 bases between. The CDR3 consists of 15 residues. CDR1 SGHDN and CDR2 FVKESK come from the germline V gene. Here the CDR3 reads CASSVRTGPGEGYTF. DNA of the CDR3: TGTGCCAGCAGCGTACGAACAGGGCCCGGAGAGGGCTACACCTTC.

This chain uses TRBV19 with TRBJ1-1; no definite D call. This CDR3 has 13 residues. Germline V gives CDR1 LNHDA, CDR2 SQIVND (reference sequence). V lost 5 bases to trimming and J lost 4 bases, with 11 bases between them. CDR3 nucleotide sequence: TGTGCCAGTAGTTTTCGGGGTAGCACTGAAGCTTTCTTT. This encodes CASSFRGSTEAFF.

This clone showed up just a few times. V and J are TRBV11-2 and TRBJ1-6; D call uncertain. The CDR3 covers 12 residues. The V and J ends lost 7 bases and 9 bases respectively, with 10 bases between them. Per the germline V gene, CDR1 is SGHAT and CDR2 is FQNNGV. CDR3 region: CASTHPSSPLHF. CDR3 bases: TGTGCCAGCACTCACCCGAGTTCACCCCTCCACTTT. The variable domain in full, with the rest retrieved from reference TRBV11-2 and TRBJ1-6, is EAGVAQSPRYKIIEKRQSVAFWCNPISGHATLYWYQQILGQGPKLLIQFQNNGVVDDSQLPKDRFSAERLKGVDSTLKIQPAKLEDSAVYLCASTHPSSPLHFGNGTRLTVT.

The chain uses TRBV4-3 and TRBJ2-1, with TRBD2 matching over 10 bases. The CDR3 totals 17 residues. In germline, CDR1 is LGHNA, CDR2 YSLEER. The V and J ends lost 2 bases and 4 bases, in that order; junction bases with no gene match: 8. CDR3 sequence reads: CASSQILAGSTYNEQFF. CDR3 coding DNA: TGCGCCAGCAGCCAAATACTAGCGGGGAGTACTTACAATGAGCAGTTCTTC.

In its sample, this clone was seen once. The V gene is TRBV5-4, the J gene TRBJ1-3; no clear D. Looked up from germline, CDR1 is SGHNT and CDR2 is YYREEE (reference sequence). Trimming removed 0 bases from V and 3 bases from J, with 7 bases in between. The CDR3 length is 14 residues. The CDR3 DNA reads TGTGCCAGCAGCTTGGCAGGAGGTGGAAACACCATATATTTT. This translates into CASSLAGGGNTIYF.

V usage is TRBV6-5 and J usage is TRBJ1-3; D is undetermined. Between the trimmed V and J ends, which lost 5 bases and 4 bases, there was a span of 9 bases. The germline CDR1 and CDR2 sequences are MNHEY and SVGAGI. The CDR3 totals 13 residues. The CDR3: CASSPTGGNTIYF. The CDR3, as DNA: TGTGCCAGCAGTCCCACTGGGGGAAACACCATATATTTT.

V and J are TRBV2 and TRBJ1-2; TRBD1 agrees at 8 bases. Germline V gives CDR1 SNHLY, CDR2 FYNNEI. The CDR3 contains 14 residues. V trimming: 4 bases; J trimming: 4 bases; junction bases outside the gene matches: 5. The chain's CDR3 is CASSGQGRGYGYTF. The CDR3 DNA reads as TGTGCCAGCAGTGGACAGGGGCGCGGCTATGGCTACACCTTC.

The CDR3 nucleotides are TGTGCCAGCAGTTACTTCAGGGTTGGCTACGAGCAGTACTTC. This translates into CASSYFRVGYEQYF. The V gene is TRBV6-5, the J gene TRBJ2-7; weak D call: TRBD1 (5 bases). Germline CDR1 MNHEY, CDR2 SVGAGI. CDR3 length: 14 residues. Trimming removed 1 base at V and 3 bases at J, with 10 bases between.

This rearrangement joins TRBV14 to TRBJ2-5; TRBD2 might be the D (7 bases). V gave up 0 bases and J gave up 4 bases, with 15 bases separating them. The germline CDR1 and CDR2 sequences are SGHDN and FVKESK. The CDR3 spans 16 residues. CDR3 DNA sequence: TGTGCCAGCAGCCAAGATCAAGCAGGGGAGGGAGAGACCCAGTACTTC. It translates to CASSQDQAGEGETQYF.

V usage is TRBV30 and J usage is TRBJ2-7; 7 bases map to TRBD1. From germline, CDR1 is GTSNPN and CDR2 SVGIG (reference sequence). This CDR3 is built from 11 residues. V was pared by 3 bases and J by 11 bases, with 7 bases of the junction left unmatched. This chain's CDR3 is CAWSLDRKKYF. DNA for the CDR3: TGTGCCTGGAGCCTGGACAGGAAGAAGTACTTC.

CDR3 nucleotides: TGTGCCACTATAGGGAGTACCTACGAGCAGTACTTC. Amino acid sequence: CATIGSTYEQYF. The gene calls are TRBV6-5 and TRBJ2-7; TRBD2 is a possible D gene (5 bases). This CDR3 region has 12 residues. Trimming took off 10 bases at V and 2 bases at J, with 12 bases between the two ends. Per germline, CDR1 MNHEY and CDR2 SVGAGI.

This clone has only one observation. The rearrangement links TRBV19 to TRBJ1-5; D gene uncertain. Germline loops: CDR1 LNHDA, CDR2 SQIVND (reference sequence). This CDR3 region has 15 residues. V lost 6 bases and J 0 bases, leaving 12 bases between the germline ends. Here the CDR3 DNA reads TGTGCCAGTAGCCACACCCGGGATAGCAATCAGCCCCAGCATTTT. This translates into CASSHTRDSNQPQHF.

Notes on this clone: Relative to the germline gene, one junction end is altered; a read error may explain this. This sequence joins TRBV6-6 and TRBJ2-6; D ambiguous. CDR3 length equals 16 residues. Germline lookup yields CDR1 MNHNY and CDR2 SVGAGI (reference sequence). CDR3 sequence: CASTKTKPSRANVLTF. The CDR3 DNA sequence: TGTGCCAGCACTAAGACAAAACCCTCTCGGGCCAACGTCCTGACTTTC.

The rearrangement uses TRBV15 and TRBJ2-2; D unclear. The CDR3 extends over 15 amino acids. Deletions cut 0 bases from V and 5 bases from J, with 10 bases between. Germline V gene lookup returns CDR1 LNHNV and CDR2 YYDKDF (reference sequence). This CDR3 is CATSREVTSTGELFF. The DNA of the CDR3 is TGTGCCACCAGCAGAGAGGTAACATCTACCGGGGAGCTGTTTTTT. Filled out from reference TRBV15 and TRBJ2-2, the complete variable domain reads DAMVIQNPRYQVTQFGKPVTLSCSQTLNHNVMYWYQQKSSQAPKLLFHYYDKDFNNEADTPDNFQSRRPNTSFCFLDIRSPGLGDTAMYLCATSREVTSTGELFFGEGSRLTVL.

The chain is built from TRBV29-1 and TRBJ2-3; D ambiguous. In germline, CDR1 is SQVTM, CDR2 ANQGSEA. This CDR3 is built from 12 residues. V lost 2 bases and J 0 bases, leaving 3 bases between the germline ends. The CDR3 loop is CSVETSTDTQYF. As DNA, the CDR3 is TGCAGCGTTGAAACAAGCACAGATACGCAGTATTTT.

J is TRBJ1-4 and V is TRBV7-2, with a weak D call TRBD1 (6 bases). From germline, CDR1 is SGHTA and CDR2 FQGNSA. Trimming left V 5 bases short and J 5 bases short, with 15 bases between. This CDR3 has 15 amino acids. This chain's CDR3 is CASSRRGGSNEKLFF. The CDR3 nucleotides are TGTGCCAGCAGCCGCAGGGGTGGATCGAATGAAAAACTGTTTTTT.

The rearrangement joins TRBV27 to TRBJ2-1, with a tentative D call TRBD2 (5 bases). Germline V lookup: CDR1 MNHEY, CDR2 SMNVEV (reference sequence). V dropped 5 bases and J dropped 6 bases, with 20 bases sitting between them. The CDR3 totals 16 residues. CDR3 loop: CASSHNFLEVGNEQFF. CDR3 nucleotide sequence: TGTGCCAGCAGTCACAATTTTTTGGAGGTAGGCAATGAGCAGTTCTTC.